This is a list of T cell receptor beta chains from one sample in a study of cytomegalovirus exposure and HLA in healthy donors. The repertoire was sequenced with immunoSEQ multiplex PCR; TCRdb's copy has only in-frame clones and lacks some. The table lists 200,000 to 300,000 clones, 84% of them singletons. What was sequenced was PBMCs. These receptors all stem from a woman aged 40 to 55 in good health and CMV-seropositive. Both conserved end residues are part of each CDR3. A D gene is named only where the DNA matches it firmly. Not all rows give a size; the values are once, few, many and, for expanded clones, a class.

D	V	size	J	DNA	CDR3
.	TRBV6-5	.	TRBJ1-3	TGTGCCAGCAGTTCGGGGGGCTTTGGAAACACCATATATTTT	CASSSGGFGNTIYF
TRBD2	TRBV29-1	.	TRBJ2-5	TGCAGCGTTGATAGCGGGTGGACGGAGACCCAGTACTTC	CSVDSGWTETQYF
.	TRBV30	.	TRBJ1-5	TGTGCCTGGAGTAAAGCTTGGGGCGATCAGCCCCAGCATTTT	CAWSKAWGDQPQHF
TRBD1	TRBV5-1	.	TRBJ1-5	TGCGCCAGCAGCGAGGGACAGCTTGACCAGCCCCAGCATTTT	CASSEGQLDQPQHF
.	TRBV7-2	.	TRBJ2-7	TGTGCCAGCAGCGACCGGGGCGGGGTCTACGAGCAGTACTTC	CASSDRGGVYEQYF
.	TRBV7-2	.	TRBJ1-1	TGTGCCAGCAGCTTTGAGGGTTCTTTCAACACTGAAGCTTTCTTT	CASSFEGSFNTEAFF
.	TRBV7-2	.	TRBJ1-3	TGTGCCAGCAGCCCACATTCGGGAAACACCATATATTTT	CASSPHSGNTIYF
.	TRBV29-1	.	TRBJ2-6	TGCAGCGCCTCCAGGGCGCTACACCCTGGGGCCAACGTCCTGACTTTC	CSASRALHPGANVLTF
TRBD2	TRBV5-5	.	TRBJ2-3	TGTGCCGGAGGATTTAGCGGGAGGGCCGACCAGTATTTT	CAGGFSGRADQYF
TRBD1	TRBV28	.	TRBJ1-2	TGTGCCAGCAGTTTGACAGGGTATCGGGGTCATGGCTACACCTTC	CASSLTGYRGHGYTF
.	TRBV30	few	TRBJ1-2	TGTGCCTGGAATCTGGACTACTATGGCTACACCTTC	CAWNLDYYGYTF
.	TRBV6-4	.	TRBJ2-6	TGTGCCAGCAGTGAATCAGGGGCCAACGTCCTGACTTTC	CASSESGANVLTF
.	TRBV28	.	TRBJ1-5	TGTGCCAGCAGTTCCCGCACCCTCCGGAGGGGTGAACAGCCCCAGCATTTT	CASSSRTLRRGEQPQHF
.	TRBV10-3	.	TRBJ2-7	TGTGCCATCAGTTGGTCGAACTACGACGAGCAGTACTTC	CAISWSNYDEQYF
.	TRBV13	once	TRBJ2-2	TGTGCCAGCAGCTTAATCATACGTGTTAGAGATAACACCGGGGAGCTGTTTTTT	CASSLIIRVRDNTGELFF
TRBD1	TRBV11-2	once	TRBJ2-7	TGTGCCAGCAGCTTAGATCGCTTCGGACAGGGCCTAGCCGAGCAGTACTTC	CASSLDRFGQGLAEQYF
.	TRBV29-1	once	TRBJ2-2	.	CSVGFGTKNTGELLF
.	TRBV25-1	.	TRBJ2-7	TGTGCCAGCAGTCCCCGCGCTCCTGCCTACGAGCAGTACTTC	CASSPRAPAYEQYF
.	TRBV25-1	once	TRBJ2-7	TGTGCCAGCAGTGATAACAGGAGGGCCCCCTACGAGCAGTACTTC	CASSDNRRAPYEQYF
TRBD1	TRBV9	.	TRBJ1-1	TGTGCCAGCAGCGTAGTCGGGACAGGGGGCATTGATTTCTTT	CASSVVGTGGIDFF
TRBD1	TRBV7-9	once	TRBJ1-1	TGTGCCAGCAGCTTAGCGGACAGGCCAAGCGCTGAAGCTTTCTTT	CASSLADRPSAEAFF
.	TRBV6-6	.	TRBJ2-6	TGTGCCAGCAGCTCCTCATCTGGGGCCAACGGCCTGACTTTC	CASSSSSGANGLTF
TRBD1	TRBV4-3	few	TRBJ1-1	TGCGCCAGCAGCCAAGAGGCAGGGGGCTTGAACACTGAAGCTTTCTTT	CASSQEAGGLNTEAFF
TRBD2	TRBV28	few	TRBJ2-7	TGTGCCAGCAGTTTATTTACTAGCGGGAGCCACGAGCAGTACTTC	CASSLFTSGSHEQYF
TRBD1	TRBV4-2	.	TRBJ2-2	TGTGCCAGCACCCAAAAACCCTCAAGGGGACAGCACACCGGGGAGCTGTTTTTT	CASTQKPSRGQHTGELFF
.	TRBV15	.	TRBJ2-3	TGTGCCACCAGGTCCCCCATCTCGGCGGACACAGATACGCAGTATTTT	CATRSPISADTDTQYF
TRBD2	TRBV4-3	.	TRBJ2-7	TGCGCCAGCAGCCAAGGGGCTAGCGGGAGTGACTCCTACGAGCAGTACTTC	CASSQGASGSDSYEQYF
TRBD1	TRBV27	once	TRBJ1-1	TGTGCCAGCAGTACGACAGGGGGCAGGACTGAAGCTTTCTTT	CASSTTGGRTEAFF
.	TRBV18	few	TRBJ2-1	TGTGCCAGCTCAGGGTACAGTTTGAGCTCCTACAATGAGCAGTTCTTC	CASSGYSLSSYNEQFF
.	TRBV19	.	TRBJ2-1	TGTGCCAGTAGCAGAGGACAGCGAGAGAATGAGCAGTTCTTC	CASSRGQRENEQFF
TRBD1	TRBV29-1	.	TRBJ2-3	TGCAGCGTTGACGGACAGGGGAAGAGCACAGATACGCAGTATTTT	CSVDGQGKSTDTQYF
.	TRBV7-8	.	TRBJ2-7	TGTGCCAGCAGCTTGGGCAGGTCCTACGAGCAGTACTTC	CASSLGRSYEQYF